This T cell receptor (beta chain) is from a study of tumor-infiltrating lymphocytes in localized non-small cell lung cancer. Whole-study results and caveats: Immunotypes IM1 and IM2 had similar TCR-derived T-cell fractions.

Only in-frame clones appear in the TCRdb table, and some are missing; sequencing was by immunoSEQ multiplex PCR. The profile shows tens of thousands of clones, nearly 70% of them singletons. This CDR3 comprises 17 residues. Germline-derived CDR1 and CDR2 are SGHDN and FVKESK. Trimming removed 6 bases from V and 0 bases from J; junction bases left unmatched: 8. As regards this clone: Its target is unknown.

This receptor was identified in a human donor with non-small cell lung cancer. The specimen was lung tumor tissue. The chain employs TRBV14 and TRBJ2-6; 7 bases are shared with TRBD1. CDR3 sequence (DNA): TGTGCCAGCAGTCCAAGACAGGGTCACTCTGGGGCCAACGTCCTGACTTTC. The encoded protein is CASSPRQGHSGANVLTF. Full variable domain (rest looked up from reference TRBV14 and TRBJ2-6): EAGVTQFPSHSVIEKGQTVTLRCDPISGHDNLYWYRRVMGKEIKFLLHFVKESKQDESGMPNNRFLAERTGGTYSTLKVQPAELEDSGVYFCASSPRQGHSGANVLTFGAGSRLTVL.